Included here is one T cell receptor (beta chain) sequence, with context. Germline-derived CDR1 and CDR2 are SGHNT and YYREEE (reference sequence). CDR3 length: 14 residues. V was trimmed by 7 bases and J by 8 bases, leaving 21 bases between them. This entry is derived from a study of blood T cell repertoires in COVID-19. Study-wide background: Samples representing acute and convalescent COVID-19 were sourced from the United States, Italy and Spain. T cells, B-cell-depleted T cells, or PBMCs provided the cDNA or gDNA that served as material.

In the authors' methods: Amplified reference gene primers provided the basis for estimating nucleated cell counts. Repertoires were generated with immunoSEQ multiplex PCR, while TCRdb's copy carries only in-frame clones and drops some. V and J calls and clone size are those listed in that table; D and trimming were worked out from the DNA. In the table there are about 340,000 clones, about 83% of which are singletons. V gene TRBV5-4 combines with J gene TRBJ1-1; the D is unclear. The receptor comes from a man under 40 with active or convalescent COVID-19. Input material: peripheral blood. CDR3 amino acids: CASLSGGVRSEAFF. Written as DNA, the CDR3 is TGTGCCAGCCTAAGTGGAGGAGTAAGGTCAGAAGCTTTCTTT.